This T cell receptor (beta chain) derives from a study of neoadjuvant anti-PD-1 for oral cavity cancer. Germline V gives CDR1 MNHEY, CDR2 SMNVEV (reference sequence). J gave up 4 bases and V 2 bases, and 6 bases lay outside the gene matches. The CDR3 extends over 15 amino acids. Method: immunoSEQ multiplex PCR; TCRdb's copy keeps in-frame clones and lacks some. The sample has some 71,000 clones, around 83% seen once. This chain connects TRBV27 to TRBJ1-1; 8 nucleotides line up with TRBD1. The sample here was PBMCs, taken before nivolumab (anti-PD-1) treatment. The clonotype originates from a person between 35 and 79 years old with oral cavity squamous cell carcinoma. CDR3 nucleotides: TGTGCCAGCAGTTTAGCAGGGGGCGCAGGCACTGAAGCTTTCTTT. Its protein product is CASSLAGGAGTEAFF.